This TCR beta chain is from a study of blood T cell repertoires in COVID-19. Across the whole study: Acute and convalescent COVID-19 samples came from the United States, Italy and Spain. PBMCs, B-cell-depleted T cells, or T cells provided the cDNA or gDNA that made up the material.

V was clipped by 3 bases and J by 6 bases, with 8 bases between them. The CDR3 consists of 12 residues. The authors' processing: Estimated nucleated cell counts came from reference gene primer amplification. Using immunoSEQ multiplex PCR, the repertoire was profiled, and TCRdb retains in-frame clones only, with some absent. That table supplies the V and J calls and clone size; D and trimming were determined from the DNA. The repertoire holds about 240,000 clones, with about 88% as singletons. This TCR was recovered from a woman aged 65 to 85 with active or convalescent COVID-19. The sequenced sample was peripheral blood. The chain uses TRBV12-3 or TRBV12-4 and TRBJ1-1; D is unresolved. Here the CDR3 reads CASSLNGPEAFF. In nucleotides, the CDR3 is TGTGCCAGCAGTTTGAATGGGCCTGAAGCTTTCTTT.